The 30 T cell receptor beta chains below were found in one sample sequenced in a study of control samples from healthy donors and cancer patients. Profiling relied on immunoSEQ multiplex PCR, and the TCRdb table lists in-frame clones only, not all of them. The sample has 150,000 or so clones; about 94% are singletons. Sequenced sample: blood. These receptors were collected from a man in his forties or fifties in good health.

This chain connects TRBV5-1 to TRBJ1-2; weak D call: TRBD1 (6 bases). Germline CDR1 reads SGHRS; CDR2 reads YFSETQ. Deletions cut 4 bases from V and 2 bases from J, with 9 bases between. The CDR3 is 13 residues long. CDR3 nucleotide sequence: TGCGCCAGCAGCGGCGGACAGAACTATGGCTACACCTTC. Encoded protein: CASSGGQNYGYTF.

V gene TRBV3-1 (or the pseudogene TRBV3-2) combines with J gene TRBJ1-5; tentative D call: TRBD1 (5 bases). Between the trimmed V and J ends, which lost 8 bases and 1 base, there was a span of 18 bases. From germline, CDR1 is LGHDT and CDR2 YNNKEL (reference sequence). The CDR3 totals 16 residues. The CDR3 loop is CASGVQGTGSNQPQHF. The CDR3 nucleotides are TGTGCCAGCGGAGTGCAGGGTACTGGGAGCAATCAGCCCCAGCATTTT.

The rearrangement uses TRBV18 and TRBJ1-1; perhaps TRBD1 as D (5 bases). The V gene's germline CDR1 is KGHSH and CDR2 LQKENI. The CDR3 runs 12 residues. V dropped 4 bases and J dropped 4 bases, with 7 bases sitting between them. The CDR3 bases are TGTGCCAGCTCACAGGGGCCCACTGAAGCTTTCTTT. It translates to CASSQGPTEAFF.

This clone was counted a single time. The chain couples TRBV12-3 or TRBV12-4 to TRBJ2-7; D gene uncertain. This CDR3 has 12 amino acids. Trimming took 5 bases from V and 0 from J, leaving 5 bases between them. The CDR3 here is CASSRLSYEQYF. DNA of the CDR3: TGTGCCAGCAGTAGACTCTCCTACGAGCAGTACTTC.

J is TRBJ2-2 and V is TRBV19; TRBD2 matches at 8 bases. Germline CDR1 and CDR2: LNHDA and SQIVND (reference sequence). Trimming removed 9 bases from V and 3 bases from J; junction bases left unmatched: 15. This CDR3 has 17 amino acids. CDR3 loop: CASLPGGLAHDTGELFF. CDR3 coding DNA: TGTGCCAGCCTACCGGGGGGGCTAGCTCATGACACCGGGGAGCTGTTTTTT.

This clone has just one count. CDR3 loop: CASSWGTGGSSGYTF. In DNA, the CDR3 is TGTGCCAGCAGCTGGGGGACAGGGGGATCGAGTGGCTACACCTTC. The rearrangement links TRBV7-9 to TRBJ1-2, with 11 bases that match TRBD1. V shed 4 bases, J shed 7 bases, and the junction held 8 bases outside the gene matches. The length of the CDR3 is 15 residues. The germline gives CDR1 SEHNR, CDR2 FQNEAQ (reference sequence).

The V call is TRBV18, the J call TRBJ2-3; TRBD2 is a possible D gene (6 bases). Trimming pared 2 bases from V and 3 bases from J, leaving 9 bases between. The CDR3 is made up of 14 amino acids. Germline CDR1 and CDR2: KGHSH and LQKENI. The CDR3 nucleotides are TGTGCCAGCTCACCAAAGCGGGCGACAGATACGCAGTATTTT. This gives the protein CASSPKRATDTQYF.

This clone was seen a single time. The DNA for the CDR3 is TGTGCCAGCAGCCCCCGGGGGGGCGTACCGAACACCGGGGAGCTGTTTTTT. Translation gives CASSPRGGVPNTGELFF. The rearrangement joins TRBV3-1 (or the pseudogene TRBV3-2) to TRBJ2-2; 8 bases align to TRBD2. The CDR3 spans 17 residues. Trimming cost V 4 bases and J 0 bases; bases outside gene matches: 7. Per germline, CDR1 LGHDT and CDR2 YNNKEL (reference sequence).

V gene TRBV19 combines with J gene TRBJ2-7, with TRBD1 matching 9 bases. Germline CDR1 is LNHDA and CDR2 is SQIVND (reference sequence). The length of the CDR3 is 15 residues. Trimming removed 3 bases from V and 4 bases from J; junction bases left unmatched: 7. As DNA, the CDR3 is TGTGCCAGTAGTATTCACAACGGACAGGGGTACGAGCAGTACTTC. It encodes CASSIHNGQGYEQYF.

The rearrangement uses TRBV5-6 and TRBJ2-2, with unresolved D. CDR1 and CDR2 from the germline V gene are SGHDT and YYEEEE. CDR3 length: 15 residues. Trimming removed 4 bases at V and 0 bases at J, with 10 bases between. The CDR3 nucleotides read TGTGCCAGCAGCCCCCCGAGCGCGAACACCGGGGAGCTGTTTTTT. It yields the protein CASSPPSANTGELFF. The whole variable domain, remainder taken from reference TRBV5-6 and TRBJ2-2, is DAGVTQSPTHLIKTRGQQVTLRCSPKSGHDTVSWYQQALGQGPQFIFQYYEEEERQRGNFPDRFSGHQFPNYSSELNVNALLLGDSALYLCASSPPSANTGELFFGEGSRLTVL.

This chain links TRBV10-1 with TRBJ2-7; 9 positions agree with TRBD1. CDR1 is WNHNN and CDR2 is SYGVQD in the germline V gene (reference sequence). This CDR3 spans 14 amino acids. V dropped 4 bases and J dropped 5; count of bases not matched to a gene: 6. CDR3: CASSVDGTGNEQYF. CDR3 coding DNA: TGCGCCAGCAGTGTTGACGGGACAGGGAACGAGCAGTACTTC.

The chain couples TRBV29-1 to TRBJ2-3, with a weak D call TRBD2 (5 bases). This CDR3 has 14 residues. The V end was cut by 3 bases, the J end by 1 base, with 11 bases between. Germline-derived CDR1 and CDR2 are SQVTM and ANQGSEA. CDR3 amino acids: CSVDGFSGTDTQYF. DNA of the CDR3: TGCAGCGTTGATGGGTTTAGCGGCACAGATACGCAGTATTTT.

This clone was observed a few times. The V call is TRBV13, the J call TRBJ1-1; no reliable D call. V lost 4 bases and J 1 base, leaving 10 bases between the germline ends. This CDR3 has 14 residues. Germline CDR1 reads PRHDT; CDR2 reads FYEKMQ (reference sequence). The CDR3 DNA reads as TGTGCCAGCAGCTCTGACGGCGGGAACACTGAAGCTTTCTTT. This gives the protein CASSSDGGNTEAFF.

This clone was observed a single time. The rearrangement joins TRBV19 to TRBJ2-1; TRBD2 matches 15 bases. Germline lookup yields CDR1 LNHDA and CDR2 SQIVND (reference sequence). The CDR3 consists of 18 residues. After removal of 5 bases from V and 13 bases from J, the junction contained 18 bases not matched to a gene. The CDR3 sequence is CASSSGLAGGRGPGPQFF. CDR3 coding DNA: TGTGCCAGTAGTTCGGGACTAGCGGGAGGCAGAGGGCCGGGCCCCCAGTTCTTC.

This sequence joins TRBV6-5 and TRBJ2-7, with D perhaps given as TRBD1 or TRBD2 (5 bases each). CDR3 length equals 14 residues. The V gene's germline CDR1 is MNHEY and CDR2 SVGAGI. Trimming shortened V by 8 bases and J by 3 bases, and 17 bases separated the two germline ends. Here the CDR3 DNA reads TGTGCCAGCGGGGGTGGGCAGGGCTTCTACGAGCAGTACTTC. It specifies CASGGGQGFYEQYF.

J is TRBJ1-1 and V is TRBV18, with D possibly being TRBD1 (6 bases). The CDR3 loop spans 15 amino acids. Germline V CDR1 and CDR2: KGHSH, LQKENI. The V end was cut by 3 bases, the J end by 1 base, with 12 bases between. CDR3 sequence (DNA): TGTGCCAGCTCACCCGACAGGTACCCGAACACTGAAGCTTTCTTT. Its translation: CASSPDRYPNTEAFF.

This clone was recorded only once. This sequence joins TRBV28 and TRBJ1-1, with a weak D call TRBD1 (6 bases). This CDR3 is 12 amino acids long. V lost 2 bases and J 10 bases, leaving 11 bases between the germline ends. Germline-derived CDR1 and CDR2 are MDHEN and SYDVKM. The chain's CDR3 is CASSLQGRAAFF. In DNA form, the CDR3 reads TGTGCCAGCAGTTTACAGGGGAGGGCAGCTTTCTTT.

J is TRBJ2-6 and V is TRBV9; perhaps D is TRBD1 or TRBD2 (5 bases each). V was pared by 6 bases and J by 2 bases, with 15 bases between. The germline V gene encodes CDR1 SGDLS and CDR2 YYNGEE. The CDR3 is 16 amino acids. In DNA form, the CDR3 reads TGTGCCAGCACTCGGGACGCCGGCGCTGGGGCCAACGTCCTGACTTTC. This encodes CASTRDAGAGANVLTF.

The count of this clone is one. The chain combines TRBV11-2 with TRBJ2-2; D not certain. This CDR3 spans 15 amino acids. Trimming took off 3 bases at V and 0 bases at J, with 8 bases between the two ends. The germline V gene has CDR1 SGHAT and CDR2 FQNNGV. The CDR3 reads CASSFLVANTGELFF. CDR3 DNA sequence: TGTGCCAGCAGCTTCTTGGTGGCGAACACCGGGGAGCTGTTTTTT.

This chain joins TRBV4-2 and TRBJ2-1; 10 bases are a match to TRBD2. The CDR3 runs 17 residues. Unmatched junction bases numbered 7, after V lost 0 bases and J lost 5 bases. Germline CDR1 is LGHNA and CDR2 is YNFKEQ. This CDR3 is CASSQEQPGLANNEQFF. The DNA of the CDR3 is TGTGCCAGCAGCCAAGAGCAACCGGGACTAGCGAACAATGAGCAGTTCTTC.

The chain recombines TRBV7-9 with TRBJ1-6; D gene ambiguous. V was trimmed by 3 bases and J by 2 bases, leaving 11 bases between them. This CDR3 has 16 residues. Looked up from germline, CDR1 is SEHNR and CDR2 is FQNEAQ (reference sequence). The CDR3 here is CASSFSPSPYNSPLHF. The CDR3 coding sequence is TGTGCCAGCAGCTTCTCCCCCTCGCCCTATAATTCACCCCTCCACTTT.

This clone was seen once. The chain links TRBV18 to TRBJ2-7, with D perhaps matching TRBD1 (5 bases). CDR3 length: 13 amino acids. Germline lookup yields CDR1 KGHSH and CDR2 LQKENI. Deletions cut 4 bases from V and 4 bases from J, with 11 bases between. The DNA for the CDR3 is TGTGCCAGCTCACTATCTCAGGGTTACGAGCAGTACTTC. Translation: CASSLSQGYEQYF. The variable domain in full, with the rest retrieved from reference TRBV18 and TRBJ2-7, is NAGVMQNPRHLVRRRGQEARLRCSPMKGHSHVYWYRQLPEEGLKFMVYLQKENIIDESGMPKERFSAEFPKEGPSILRIQQVVRGDSAAYFCASSLSQGYEQYFGPGTRLTVT.

The gene calls are TRBV25-1 and TRBJ2-3, with 9 bases fitting TRBD2. Germline V CDR1 and CDR2: MGHDK, SYGVNS. The J segment lost 1 base and the V segment lost 3 bases, leaving 5 bases of the junction unmatched. The CDR3 consists of 16 residues. This CDR3 is CASSEIRTSGTDTQYF. Written as DNA, the CDR3 is TGTGCCAGCAGTGAGATCCGGACTAGCGGCACAGATACGCAGTATTTT.

The genes are TRBV24-1 and TRBJ2-7; TRBD2 is a possible D gene (7 bases). CDR3 length equals 13 residues. Between the trimmed V and J ends, which lost 5 bases and 5 bases, there was a span of 12 bases. Per the germline V gene, CDR1 is KGHDR and CDR2 is SFDVKD. The CDR3 is CATSAGGRNEQYF. CDR3 DNA sequence: TGTGCCACCAGTGCCGGGGGGCGGAACGAGCAGTACTTC.

This chain joins TRBV7-3 and TRBJ1-1, with no clear D. The V end lost 2 bases, the J end lost 0 bases, and 7 bases lay between the germline ends. The CDR3 covers 14 residues. Germline CDR1 reads SGHTA; CDR2 reads FQGTGA. The DNA for the CDR3 is TGTGCCAGCAGCTTAGGGGAAATGAACACTGAAGCTTTCTTT. Its protein is CASSLGEMNTEAFF.

The chain combines TRBV5-1 with TRBJ2-7; TRBD2 matches 9 bases. Germline V CDR1 and CDR2: SGHRS, YFSETQ. Losses at the gene ends were 3 bases for V and 4 bases for J; bases not matched to a gene: 5. CDR3 length equals 14 residues. CDR3 loop: CASSSLSGRYEQYF. For the CDR3, the DNA is TGCGCCAGCAGCTCGCTCAGCGGGAGGTACGAGCAGTACTTC.

The chain links TRBV5-4 to TRBJ2-7; tentative D call: TRBD1 (6 bases). Trimming left V 1 base short and J 6 bases short, with 14 bases between. CDR3 length: 14 residues. The germline gives CDR1 SGHNT, CDR2 YYREEE (reference sequence). The CDR3 DNA is TGTGCCAGCAGCTTGCAGGGGCCCTCAGGCGAGCAGTACTTC. Translating gives CASSLQGPSGEQYF.

This clone was recorded only once. The rearrangement uses TRBV2 and TRBJ1-4; D gene uncertain. V lost 6 bases to trimming and J lost 4 bases, with 6 bases between them. Per the germline V gene, CDR1 is SNHLY and CDR2 is FYNNEI. This CDR3 is built from 12 residues. The CDR3 region has the DNA TGTGCCAGCAGACGTATTAATGAAAAACTGTTTTTT. This sequence encodes CASRRINEKLFF.

V usage is TRBV13 and J usage is TRBJ2-3, with D perhaps matching TRBD1 or TRBD2 (5 bases each). This CDR3 is 15 amino acids long. Trimming removed 6 bases at V and 5 bases at J, with 18 bases between. Germline values: CDR1 PRHDT, CDR2 FYEKMQ (reference sequence). The CDR3 sequence: CASSFSGTKKDTQYF. For the CDR3, the DNA is TGTGCCAGCAGTTTCTCCGGGACGAAAAAAGATACGCAGTATTTT.

This sequence joins TRBV14 and TRBJ1-1; D might be TRBD1 (5 bases). The CDR3 has 13 residues. V lost 5 bases and J 8 bases, leaving 15 bases between the germline ends. Germline V gives CDR1 SGHDN, CDR2 FVKESK. The CDR3 DNA is TGTGCCAGCAGCTCCCGACAGAGGAACGAAGCTTTCTTT. This codes for CASSSRQRNEAFF.